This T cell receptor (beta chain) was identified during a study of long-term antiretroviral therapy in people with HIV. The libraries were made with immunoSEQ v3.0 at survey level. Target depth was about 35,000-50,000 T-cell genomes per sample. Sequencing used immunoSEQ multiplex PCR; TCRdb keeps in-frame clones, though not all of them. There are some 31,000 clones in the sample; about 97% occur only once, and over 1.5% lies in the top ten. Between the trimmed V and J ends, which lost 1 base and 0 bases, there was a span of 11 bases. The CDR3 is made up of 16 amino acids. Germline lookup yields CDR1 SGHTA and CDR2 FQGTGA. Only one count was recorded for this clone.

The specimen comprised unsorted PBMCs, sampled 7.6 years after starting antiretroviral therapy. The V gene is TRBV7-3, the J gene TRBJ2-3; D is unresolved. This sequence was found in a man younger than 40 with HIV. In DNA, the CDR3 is TGTGCCAGCAGCTTAATTGGCGGCAGTAGCACAGATACGCAGTATTTT. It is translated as CASSLIGGSSTDTQYF.